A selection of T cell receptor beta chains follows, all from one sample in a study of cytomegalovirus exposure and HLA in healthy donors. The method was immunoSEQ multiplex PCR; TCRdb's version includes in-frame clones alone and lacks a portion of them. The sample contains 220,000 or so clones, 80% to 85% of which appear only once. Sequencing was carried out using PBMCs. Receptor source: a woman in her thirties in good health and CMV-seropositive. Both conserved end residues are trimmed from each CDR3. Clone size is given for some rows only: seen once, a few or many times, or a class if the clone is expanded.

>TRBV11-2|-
ASSRAGQSDTQY
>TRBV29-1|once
SVEGGANVLT
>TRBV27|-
ASSLRREGSYEQY
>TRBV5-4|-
ASSLDREGDYGYT
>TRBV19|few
ASRGNIQY
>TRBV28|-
ASSLAGGVAYEQY
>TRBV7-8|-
ASSFRWDYEQY
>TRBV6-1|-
ASRELSYNEQF
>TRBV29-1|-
SVVSRNTIY
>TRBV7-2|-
ASSLVFSREQY
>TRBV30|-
AWSSGTTGADTQY
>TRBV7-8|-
ASSLQRVSATNEKLF
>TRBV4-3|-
ASSHRQGATYEQY
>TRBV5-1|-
ASSLSNEQF
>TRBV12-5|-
ASGLEQGYSSYEQY
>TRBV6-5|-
ASSSPLSPRNTIY
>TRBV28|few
ASSSPYQPQH
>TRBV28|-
ASSLPSDNEQF
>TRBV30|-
AWSVPERTSGAGGYT
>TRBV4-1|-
ASSQDFIVALYGYT
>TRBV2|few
AIEGPSSYNEQF
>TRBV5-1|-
ASSFLTGGSRNYGYT
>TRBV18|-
ASSPRGGASTDTQY
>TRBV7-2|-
ASSFGNGGYGYT
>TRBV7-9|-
ASSLQREGRNTQY
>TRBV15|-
ATSRAGGNQPQH
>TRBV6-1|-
ASSPSAGANTEAF
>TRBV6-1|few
ASSPASSGANVLT
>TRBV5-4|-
ASSSRTSGRASTDTQY
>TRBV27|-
ASSFSTVAKLFPPPFCYGYT
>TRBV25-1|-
ASSWTGADGYT
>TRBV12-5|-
ASGLVAEAF
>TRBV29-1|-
SGRTGRTGGEQF
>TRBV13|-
ASSPLIGIAYGYT
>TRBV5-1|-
ASSWYAPGDTQY
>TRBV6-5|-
ASSPQGMKGETQY
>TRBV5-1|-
ASSGRTGMYEQY
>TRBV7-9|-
ASSYGQGPNYGYT
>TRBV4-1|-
ASSLTGVNEKLF
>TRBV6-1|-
ASISQGNEQY
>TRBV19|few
ASRPGTGDYEQY
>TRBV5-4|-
ASSLRTGGANTGELF
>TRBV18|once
ASSPPGTTETTNEKLF
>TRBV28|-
ASSLFRTDTQY
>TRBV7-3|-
ASSFRGQYNEQF
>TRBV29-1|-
SVGQTSSGANVLT
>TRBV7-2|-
ASSYGTDVEELF
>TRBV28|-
ASSSLGQGRSQH
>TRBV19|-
ASTGLGLISNQPQH
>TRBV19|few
ASSRRQINQPQH
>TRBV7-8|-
ASSFMRGSYNEQF